This T cell receptor (beta chain) was sequenced during a study of T cell clonality in common variable immunodeficiency. This clone was picked up many times. Assay used: immunoSEQ multiplex PCR; TCRdb lists only in-frame clones, some missing. The record shows 80,000 or so clones for this sample, with no singletons present. The sample was peripheral blood mononuclear cells. This receptor was taken from a person aged 18 to 70 in good health.

The covered CDR3 bases are TGTGCCAGCAGCCGGGACAGGGGAGCCCCCTACGAG. The encoded protein is CASSRDRGAPYE. The CDR3 in its entirety is CASSRDRGAPYEQYF. The chain carries TRBV7-9 and TRBJ2-7, with 10 bases lining up with TRBD1. The CDR3 end is not reached by the read, which stops 3 residues before it; the germline J gene fills it in. This CDR3 is built from 15 residues. With 5 bases clipped from V and 2 bases from J, the junction kept 6 bases outside the gene matches. Germline V gene sequence: CDR1 SEHNR, CDR2 FQNEAQ (reference sequence).